Below, 31 T cell receptor beta chains from the same sample are listed, as sequenced in a study of OX40 agonist ivuxolimab in advanced cancers. Clones were read by immunoSEQ multiplex PCR, and TCRdb kept only the in-frame ones, dropping some. The sample lists over 95,000 clones, 85% to 90% occurring once. Specimen: CD4+ or CD8+ T cells sorted from blood, collected in a trial of the OX40 agonist ivuxolimab. The source is an adult with an advanced solid tumor such as melanoma, head and neck, liver or kidney cancer.

This chain joins TRBV6-5 and TRBJ1-3; no reliable D call. Germline V CDR1 and CDR2: MNHEY, SVGAGI. The V end was cut by 2 bases, the J end by 4 bases, with 6 bases between. The CDR3 loop spans 13 amino acids. The CDR3: CASSYTSGNTIYF. CDR3 sequence (DNA): TGTGCCAGCAGTTACACCTCGGGAAACACCATATATTTT.

The gene calls are TRBV9 and TRBJ1-6; possibly TRBD1 for D (6 bases). This CDR3 is built from 18 residues. Germline lookup yields CDR1 SGDLS and CDR2 YYNGEE. V was clipped by 0 bases and J by 9 bases, with 22 bases between them. CDR3 in amino acids: CASSVAGGAGAGVSPLHF. In nucleotides, the CDR3 is TGTGCCAGCAGCGTAGCTGGGGGAGCGGGGGCAGGAGTTTCACCCCTCCACTTT.

V is TRBV9 and J is TRBJ1-6, with a possible D match to TRBD1 (5 bases). This CDR3 has 15 residues. Germline loops: CDR1 SGDLS, CDR2 YYNGEE. The V gene lost 3 bases and the J gene lost 3 bases, with 10 bases spanning the gap. The CDR3 loop is CASSDRQGYNSPLHF. CDR3 nucleotides: TGTGCCAGCAGCGACCGTCAGGGCTATAATTCACCCCTCCACTTT.

The chain joins TRBV28 to TRBJ2-3; 9 bases fit TRBD1. Germline assignment: CDR1 MDHEN and CDR2 SYDVKM. The CDR3 totals 14 residues. Trimming removed 8 bases from V and 7 bases from J; junction bases left unmatched: 10. In DNA form, the CDR3 reads TGTGCCAGCGGACCCGGGACAGGGTTGAATACGCAGTATTTT. Its protein is CASGPGTGLNTQYF.

The V gene is TRBV5-1, the J gene TRBJ2-2; D remains ambiguous. This CDR3 is 12 amino acids long. Per the germline V gene, CDR1 is SGHRS and CDR2 is YFSETQ. Deletions cut 3 bases from V and 4 bases from J, with 4 bases between. The CDR3 is CASSWVTGELFF. The CDR3 DNA reads as TGCGCCAGCAGCTGGGTCACCGGGGAGCTGTTTTTT.

The rearrangement uses TRBV10-1 and TRBJ2-7; D gene uncertain. The length of the CDR3 is 12 residues. Germline loops: CDR1 WNHNN, CDR2 SYGVQD (reference sequence). Between the trimmed V and J ends, which lost 5 bases and 7 bases, there was a span of 12 bases. CDR3 nucleotide sequence: TGCGCCAGCAGTACGGACGTCCGAGAGCAGTACTTC. Its protein is CASSTDVREQYF.

This chain joins TRBV2 and TRBJ2-3; D remains ambiguous. V lost 7 bases to trimming and J lost 1 base, with 12 bases between them. Germline loops: CDR1 SNHLY, CDR2 FYNNEI. The CDR3 is made up of 14 amino acids. CDR3 region: CASNLVQGTDTQYF. The CDR3 DNA reads as TGTGCCAGCAATCTAGTCCAGGGCACAGATACGCAGTATTTT.

This clone has only a few counts. The chain has TRBV2 and TRBJ2-7; D remains ambiguous. Germline assignment: CDR1 SNHLY and CDR2 FYNNEI. The ends were cut back, 5 bases at V and 4 bases at J, with 6 bases in the middle. The CDR3 consists of 11 residues. CDR3 loop: CASSKRYEQYF. The CDR3 nucleotides read TGTGCCAGCAGTAAACGGTACGAGCAGTACTTC.

The chain couples TRBV19 to TRBJ2-5; 8 nucleotides agree with TRBD2. The CDR3 is 15 amino acids. CDR1 is LNHDA and CDR2 is SQIVND in the germline V gene (reference sequence). The J segment lost 3 bases and the V segment lost 5 bases, leaving 8 bases of the junction unmatched. The CDR3 DNA reads as TGTGCCAGTAGTGCTATCGGGGGGGCTGAAGAGACCCAGTACTTC. As protein: CASSAIGGAEETQYF.

The chain combines TRBV6-5 with TRBJ2-2; D gene unclear. The CDR3 totals 15 residues. Germline V lookup: CDR1 MNHEY, CDR2 SVGAGI. V was pared by 0 bases and J by 4 bases, with 9 bases between. As DNA, the CDR3 is TGTGCCAGCAGTTACTCGGTCCAGGCCACCGGGGAGCTGTTTTTT. Translated, it gives CASSYSVQATGELFF.

The V gene is TRBV5-4, the J gene TRBJ1-2, with D perhaps matching TRBD1 (5 bases). V was cut by 3 bases and J by 1 base, with 13 bases left in between. CDR3 length: 15 residues. Germline-derived CDR1 and CDR2 are SGHNT and YYREEE (reference sequence). CDR3 DNA sequence: TGTGCCAGCAGCTACGACCTGGGGGGTAACTATGGCTACACCTTC. It specifies CASSYDLGGNYGYTF.

The genes are TRBV27 and TRBJ2-5; D is possibly TRBD1 (7 bases). The tail of the sequence fits TRBJ2-7 better, so the J call may be wrong. This CDR3 is built from 15 residues. CDR1 and CDR2 from the germline V gene are MNHEY and SMNVEV (reference sequence). DNA for the CDR3: TGTGCCAGCAACCCATCGGCAGGGGGGAAAGGCGAGCAGTACTTC. Residues: CASNPSAGGKGEQYF.

This chain links TRBV28 with TRBJ2-4; TRBD1 agrees at 8 bases. Germline V lookup: CDR1 MDHEN, CDR2 SYDVKM. V shed 7 bases, J shed 3 bases, and the junction held 11 bases outside the gene matches. This CDR3 contains 16 residues. The CDR3 DNA reads as TGTGCCAGCACCTCCCCAGGGGGCCCGGACAAAAACATTCAGTACTTC. This encodes CASTSPGGPDKNIQYF.

This clone was seen a handful of times. This chain joins TRBV28 and TRBJ1-6; D is perhaps TRBD1 (5 bases). Germline assignment: CDR1 MDHEN and CDR2 SYDVKM. The V and J ends lost 7 bases and 12 bases respectively, with 13 bases between them. The CDR3 is made up of 12 amino acids. CDR3 nucleotide sequence: TGTGCCAGCACGGGGCTCAACTTACCCCTCCACTTT. Translation gives CASTGLNLPLHF.

V gene TRBV28 combines with J gene TRBJ2-7; D perhaps matches TRBD2 (5 bases). Germline CDR1 is MDHEN and CDR2 is SYDVKM. The V end was cut by 3 bases, the J end by 4 bases, with 13 bases between. This CDR3 has 14 amino acids. The CDR3 sequence: CASSFRRVKYEQYF. The CDR3 DNA is TGTGCCAGCAGTTTTAGGCGGGTTAAATACGAGCAGTACTTC.

This clone appeared a single time. The rearrangement links TRBV9 to TRBJ2-3, with D perhaps TRBD2 (6 bases). Germline V gives CDR1 SGDLS, CDR2 YYNGEE. The length of the CDR3 is 13 residues. V gave up 4 bases and J gave up 5 bases, with 11 bases separating them. The CDR3 loop is CASSSRGGDTQYF. In DNA, the CDR3 is TGTGCCAGCAGCTCAAGGGGAGGAGATACGCAGTATTTT.

The genes are TRBV2 and TRBJ1-6; the D is unclear. This CDR3 has 17 amino acids. From germline, CDR1 is SNHLY and CDR2 FYNNEI. The V and J ends lost 4 bases and 0 bases respectively, with 13 bases between them. As DNA, the CDR3 is TGTGCCAGCAGTGGGACGGTACTAAGCTCCTATAATTCACCCCTCCACTTT. Residues: CASSGTVLSSYNSPLHF.

The V and J genes are TRBV19 and TRBJ2-1; a possible D gene is TRBD2 (6 bases). V gave up 5 bases and J gave up 10 bases, with 9 bases separating them. Germline values: CDR1 LNHDA, CDR2 SQIVND (reference sequence). The CDR3 loop spans 11 amino acids. CDR3 region: CASSRGREQFF. Here the CDR3 DNA reads TGTGCCAGTAGTCGGGGGAGAGAGCAGTTCTTC.

The chain recombines TRBV28 with TRBJ1-6; the D gene is possibly TRBD1 (6 bases). With 6 bases removed from V and 9 bases from J, the gap between germline ends came to 18 bases. The V gene's germline CDR1 is MDHEN and CDR2 SYDVKM. CDR3 length: 15 residues. The CDR3 protein is CASRVDSSSSSPLHF. CDR3 in DNA: TGTGCCAGCAGGGTGGACAGCTCCTCTAGTTCACCCCTCCACTTT.

The V gene is TRBV11-2, the J gene TRBJ2-7, with TRBD1 as a possible D gene (6 bases). CDR3 size: 13 residues. Trimming took 3 bases from V and 5 from J, leaving 11 bases between them. Germline lookup yields CDR1 SGHAT and CDR2 FQNNGV. The CDR3 reads CASSFVRDNEQYF. CDR3 in DNA: TGTGCCAGCAGCTTTGTACGGGACAACGAGCAGTACTTC. Variable domain in full (rest from reference TRBV11-2 and TRBJ2-7): EAGVAQSPRYKIIEKRQSVAFWCNPISGHATLYWYQQILGQGPKLLIQFQNNGVVDDSQLPKDRFSAERLKGVDSTLKIQPAKLEDSAVYLCASSFVRDNEQYFGPGTRLTVT.

The chain carries TRBV7-6 and TRBJ2-5; a weak D match, TRBD2 (5 bases). V was clipped by 1 base and J by 3 bases, with 27 bases between them. This CDR3 contains 20 residues. In germline, CDR1 is SGHVS, CDR2 FNYEAQ. The CDR3 coding sequence is TGTGCCAGCAGCTTAGGGGCAGGAGGAGCAACTAGTAAAATTAAAGAGACCCAGTACTTC. Amino acid sequence: CASSLGAGGATSKIKETQYF.

Here the CDR3 DNA reads TGTGCCAGCAGCGTAGTTCCCGGGACAGGGGAGTTCGCTTTCTTT. This gives the protein CASSVVPGTGEFAFF. The gene calls are TRBV9 and TRBJ1-1, with 10 bases lining up with TRBD1. The CDR3 totals 15 residues. The V segment lost 0 bases and the J segment 11 bases; nucleotides outside the gene matches: 10. Germline CDR1 is SGDLS and CDR2 is YYNGEE.

The chain combines TRBV7-2 with TRBJ1-1; D gene unclear. With 5 bases removed from V and 2 bases from J, the gap between germline ends came to 9 bases. The CDR3 contains 13 residues. The germline V gene encodes CDR1 SGHTA and CDR2 FQGNSA. CDR3 in DNA: TGTGCCAGCAGCCTCTATCCCAACACTGAAGCTTTCTTT. The encoded protein is CASSLYPNTEAFF. The full variable domain, in which reference TRBV7-2 and TRBJ1-1 provide the parts outside the CDR3, is GAGVSQSPSNKVTEKGKDVELRCDPISGHTALYWYRQSLGQGLEFLIYFQGNSAPDKSGLPSDRFSAERTGGSVSTLTIQRTQQEDSAVYLCASSLYPNTEAFFGQGTRLTVV.

The chain carries TRBV19 and TRBJ2-5; D may match TRBD1 or TRBD2 (6 bases each). CDR1 and CDR2 (germline): LNHDA, SQIVND (reference sequence). This CDR3 has 14 amino acids. V lost 5 bases to trimming and J lost 5 bases, with 15 bases between them. The CDR3 is CASSFQGRRETQYF. DNA for the CDR3: TGTGCCAGTAGTTTCCAGGGGAGGAGGGAGACCCAGTACTTC.

In the case of this clone: Mismatch with germline at one junction end may stem from a read error. The chain couples TRBV7-9 to TRBJ2-5, with TRBD2 matching over 9 bases. The germline V gene encodes CDR1 SEHNR and CDR2 FQNEAQ (reference sequence). The length of the CDR3 is 15 residues. The CDR3 sequence is CASSIAGANQETQYF. For the CDR3, the DNA is TGTGCCAGCAGCATAGCGGGGGCGAACCAAGAGACCCAGTACTTC.

The V and J genes are TRBV30 and TRBJ1-5, with TRBD1 as a possible D gene (6 bases). Germline CDR1 is GTSNPN and CDR2 is SVGIG (reference sequence). This CDR3 comprises 15 residues. V dropped 1 base and J dropped 7 bases, with 17 bases sitting between them. CDR3 loop: CAWSAGQLLAQPQHF. CDR3 bases: TGTGCCTGGAGTGCAGGACAGCTCCTTGCCCAGCCCCAGCATTTT.

V and J are TRBV30 and TRBJ1-1; D remains unclear. V was pared by 7 bases and J by 0 bases, with 9 bases between. The CDR3 is 12 residues long. CDR1 is GTSNPN, CDR2 SVGIG, per germline (reference sequence). CDR3 region: CASSLMNTEAFF. The CDR3 coding sequence is TGTGCCTCAAGCCTAATGAACACTGAAGCTTTCTTT.

The chain couples TRBV28 to TRBJ2-5; no firm D call. V lost 2 bases to trimming and J lost 2 bases, with 3 bases between them. In germline, CDR1 is MDHEN, CDR2 SYDVKM. The CDR3 consists of 12 residues. CDR3 sequence reads: CASSLQQETQYF. Written as DNA, the CDR3 is TGTGCCAGCAGTTTACAGCAAGAGACCCAGTACTTC.

V and J are TRBV21-1 and TRBJ1-4. TRBV21-1 is recorded as a pseudogene. The CDR3 has 15 amino acids. This chain's CDR3 is CASSKTDRTNEKLFF. The CDR3, as DNA: TGTGCCAGCAGCAAAACGGATCGGACTAATGAAAAACTGTTTTTT.

This chain links TRBV18 with TRBJ2-2; a weak D match, TRBD2 (6 bases). Trimming removed 1 base from V and 0 bases from J, with 6 bases in between. CDR3 size: 15 residues. The V gene's germline CDR1 is KGHSH and CDR2 LQKENI. This CDR3 is CASSPRDSNTGELFF. The CDR3 nucleotides read TGTGCCAGCTCACCACGGGACTCGAACACCGGGGAGCTGTTTTTT.

The chain combines TRBV19 with TRBJ2-7; D may be TRBD1 (6 bases). V lost 3 bases and J lost 0, with 15 bases in between. The length of the CDR3 is 16 residues. From germline, CDR1 is LNHDA and CDR2 SQIVND (reference sequence). CDR3 protein: CASSMIGGRGSYEQYF. The CDR3 DNA reads as TGTGCCAGTAGTATGATCGGAGGCAGGGGCTCCTACGAGCAGTACTTC. Looking up the rest from reference TRBV19 and TRBJ2-7 gives the full variable domain: DGGITQSPKYLFRKEGQNVTLSCEQNLNHDAMYWYRQDPGQGLRLIYYSQIVNDFQKGDIAEGYSVSREKKESFPLTVTSAQKNPTAFYLCASSMIGGRGSYEQYFGPGTRLTVT.